These 24 T cell receptor beta chains originate from one sample sequenced in a study of blood T cell repertoires in COVID-19. The table came from immunoSEQ multiplex PCR; TCRdb's copy has only in-frame clones and leaves some out. The sample lists about 150,000 clones, about 88% occurring once. The sample comprised peripheral blood. These receptors originate from a woman aged 60-70 years with COVID-19, enrolled during active disease.

J is TRBJ1-6 and V is TRBV5-1, with D maybe TRBD1 (5 bases). CDR1 and CDR2 (germline): SGHRS, YFSETQ. CDR3 length: 15 amino acids. The ends were cut back, 4 bases at V and 0 bases at J, with 8 bases in the middle. The DNA of the CDR3 is TGCGCCAGCAGCGTGGACACCTCCTATAATTCACCCCTCCACTTT. It encodes CASSVDTSYNSPLHF.

The rearrangement uses TRBV19 and TRBJ1-2; no clear D gene. The V gene's germline CDR1 is LNHDA and CDR2 SQIVND (reference sequence). V dropped 6 bases and J dropped 2 bases, with 13 bases sitting between them. There are 14 residues in the CDR3. The CDR3 sequence is CASRPLAANYGYTF. The CDR3 nucleotides are TGTGCCAGTAGACCCCTCGCAGCGAACTATGGCTACACCTTC.

The chain has TRBV10-1 and TRBJ2-1, with 9 positions matching TRBD1. CDR3 length: 16 amino acids. With 4 bases clipped from V and 7 bases from J, the junction kept 11 bases outside the gene matches. Germline V CDR1 and CDR2: WNHNN, SYGVQD (reference sequence). This chain's CDR3 is CASSGGTGLRGNEQFF. The CDR3 region has the DNA TGCGCCAGCAGTGGGGGGACAGGGCTCAGGGGGAATGAGCAGTTCTTC.

The gene calls are TRBV6-2 or TRBV6-3 and TRBJ2-7, with TRBD2 identical over 12 bases. The CDR3 has 16 residues. The germline gives CDR1 MNHEY, CDR2 SVGEGT. With V trimmed by 6 bases and J by 2 bases, 8 bases remained unmatched. The CDR3 loop is CASRPLGLAGPYEQYV. The CDR3 DNA reads TGTGCCAGCAGGCCTCTGGGACTAGCGGGTCCCTACGAGCAGTACGTC.

Here the CDR3 reads CASSRQVRGQETQYF. CDR3 nucleotides: TGCGCCAGCAGCCGCCAGGTCCGGGGACAAGAGACCCAGTACTTC. This chain joins TRBV5-1 and TRBJ2-5; D is perhaps TRBD2 (5 bases). Germline CDR1 and CDR2: SGHRS and YFSETQ. The CDR3 has 15 amino acids. V was cut by 4 bases and J by 2 bases, with 15 bases left in between.

This sequence joins TRBV6-5 and TRBJ2-1; unclear D gene. V lost 8 bases to trimming and J lost 8 bases, with 16 bases between them. Germline loops: CDR1 MNHEY, CDR2 SVGAGI. CDR3 length: 13 amino acids. The CDR3 region has the DNA TGTGCCAGCTGCCGGTCCCCTAAAGATGAGCAGTTCTTC. Translated: CASCRSPKDEQFF.

The chain is built from TRBV18 and TRBJ1-4, with D perhaps TRBD1 (6 bases). CDR1 is KGHSH and CDR2 is LQKENI in the germline V gene. The CDR3 loop spans 15 amino acids. Trimming took 3 bases from V and 5 from J, leaving 13 bases between them. Here the CDR3 DNA reads TGTGCCAGCTCACCCCCGGGACAAAGCAATGAAAAACTGTTTTTT. It yields the protein CASSPPGQSNEKLFF.

The chain carries TRBV6-2 or TRBV6-3 and TRBJ2-3; TRBD2 matches 10 bases. Germline V CDR1 and CDR2: MNHEY, SVGEGT. Trimming took 2 bases from V and 5 from J; bases not matched to a gene: 7. The CDR3 contains 16 residues. The CDR3 DNA sequence: TGTGCCAGCAGTTACACCAGCGGGGGGGCCCTAGATACGCAGTATTTT. Translated: CASSYTSGGALDTQYF.

This chain connects TRBV7-3 to TRBJ2-1; 7 nucleotides align to TRBD2. CDR3 length: 16 residues. Germline-derived CDR1 and CDR2 are SGHTA and FQGTGA. The V gene end was trimmed by 3 bases and the J gene end by 6 bases; junction bases not matched to a gene: 11. The DNA for the CDR3 is TGTGCCAGCAGCTTCGAAAAGGGAGGGCAGTTCAATGAGCAGTTCTTC. Its protein is CASSFEKGGQFNEQFF.

CDR3 coding DNA: TGTGCCAGCAGTTGGACGGGGGAGACCCAGTACTTC. As protein: CASSWTGETQYF. The chain carries TRBV12-3 or TRBV12-4 and TRBJ2-5; TRBD2 is a possible D gene (5 bases). CDR3 length: 12 residues. Between the trimmed V and J ends, which lost 4 bases and 5 bases, there was a span of 8 bases.

The gene calls are TRBV5-1 and TRBJ2-7, with 8 bases aligning to TRBD1. After removal of 5 bases from V and 6 bases from J, the junction contained 7 bases not matched to a gene. This CDR3 is 13 amino acids long. Germline CDR1 is SGHRS and CDR2 is YFSETQ. CDR3 bases: TGCGCCAGCAGTTCAAGGACAGGGTTCGAGCAGTACTTC. Amino acid sequence: CASSSRTGFEQYF.

The chain recombines TRBV10-3 with TRBJ1-6, with TRBD1 identical over 8 bases. Germline CDR1 and CDR2: ENHRY and SYGVKD. The CDR3 length is 13 residues. J lost 10 bases, V lost 5 bases, and 4 bases had no gene match. CDR3 nucleotides: TGTGCCATCAGTACAGGGGGAGGATCACCCCTCCACTTT. This gives the protein CAISTGGGSPLHF.

The chain employs TRBV15 and TRBJ2-7, with 14 bases that match TRBD2. CDR1 and CDR2 from the germline V gene are LNHNV and YYDKDF (reference sequence). Losses at the gene ends were 1 base for V and 5 bases for J; bases not matched to a gene: 4. The CDR3 is made up of 16 amino acids. CDR3 sequence (DNA): TGTGCCACCAGCAGAGGGGGACTAGCGGGGGTAGACGAGCAGTACGTC. It translates to CATSRGGLAGVDEQYV.

The chain joins TRBV15 to TRBJ2-7, with TRBD2 matching over 7 bases. Per germline, CDR1 LNHNV and CDR2 YYDKDF (reference sequence). The CDR3 is 14 amino acids. Trimming took 5 bases from V and 0 from J; bases not matched to a gene: 4. The CDR3 is CATSGGSDSYEQYF. The CDR3 DNA reads TGTGCCACCAGCGGCGGGAGCGACTCCTACGAGCAGTACTTC.

The CDR3 reads CSGAQNTEAFF. The CDR3 DNA reads TGCAGCGGGGCACAGAACACTGAAGCTTTCTTT. V gene TRBV29-1 combines with J gene TRBJ1-1; D not resolved. Germline V CDR1 and CDR2: SQVTM, ANQGSEA. The CDR3 extends over 11 amino acids. With 7 bases removed from V and 1 base from J, the gap between germline ends came to 7 bases.

This chain uses TRBV18 with TRBJ1-6; the D gene is possibly TRBD1 (5 bases). The CDR3 has 18 amino acids. Germline assignment: CDR1 KGHSH and CDR2 LQKENI. V was pared by 2 bases and J by 0 bases, with 14 bases between. CDR3 amino acids: CASSPKHDSGSYNSPLHF. DNA of the CDR3: TGTGCCAGCTCACCAAAACATGACAGTGGCTCCTATAATTCACCCCTCCACTTT. The complete variable domain, with remaining parts taken from reference TRBV18 and TRBJ1-6, reads NAGVMQNPRHLVRRRGQEARLRCSPMKGHSHVYWYRQLPEEGLKFMVYLQKENIIDESGMPKERFSAEFPKEGPSILRIQQVVRGDSAAYFCASSPKHDSGSYNSPLHFGNGTRLTVT.

A single count supports this clone. The V gene is TRBV6-5, the J gene TRBJ2-1; 7 bases map to TRBD2. Looked up from germline, CDR1 is MNHEY and CDR2 is SVGAGI. V trimming: 10 bases; J trimming: 4 bases; junction bases outside the gene matches: 7. The CDR3 is 13 amino acids. As DNA, the CDR3 is TGTGCCACCCAGCGGGAAGGGTACAATGAGCAGTTCTTC. The encoded protein is CATQREGYNEQFF.

The chain is built from TRBV27 and TRBJ1-4; perhaps TRBD1 as D (5 bases). Per the germline V gene, CDR1 is MNHEY and CDR2 is SMNVEV (reference sequence). The V end lost 4 bases, the J end lost 5 bases, and 17 bases lay between the germline ends. This CDR3 is built from 16 residues. In nucleotides, the CDR3 is TGTGCCAGCAGTTCGCCAGGAGTCTCAGGGAATGAAAAACTGTTTTTT. Protein product: CASSSPGVSGNEKLFF. Full variable domain (rest looked up from reference TRBV27 and TRBJ1-4): EAQVTQNPRYLITVTGKKLTVTCSQNMNHEYMSWYRQDPGLGLRQIYYSMNVEVTDKGDVPEGYKVSRKEKRNFPLILESPSPNQTSLYFCASSSPGVSGNEKLFFGSGTQLSVL.

The CDR3 here is CASGQGLINEKLFF. The CDR3 coding sequence is TGTGCTAGTGGGCAGGGACTGATTAATGAAAAACTGTTTTTT. This chain links TRBV12-5 with TRBJ1-4, with TRBD1 as a possible D gene (5 bases). Trimming stripped 6 bases from V and 4 bases from J, with 12 bases between. The CDR3 is 14 residues long. CDR1 is LGHNT and CDR2 is FRNRAP in the germline V gene.

The chain recombines TRBV5-1 with TRBJ1-2; the D gene is possibly TRBD1 (5 bases). The V and J ends lost 0 bases and 4 bases respectively, with 13 bases between them. CDR3 length equals 15 residues. From germline, CDR1 is SGHRS and CDR2 YFSETQ. The CDR3, as DNA: TGCGCCAGCAGCTTGGAGGGGTGGGACTCCTATGGCTACACCTTC. This encodes CASSLEGWDSYGYTF.

The rearrangement uses TRBV3-1 (or the pseudogene TRBV3-2) and TRBJ2-3; 8 bases match TRBD2. V dropped 0 bases and J dropped 6; count of bases not matched to a gene: 11. Germline values: CDR1 LGHDT, CDR2 YNNKEL (reference sequence). The CDR3 is 17 residues long. CDR3 nucleotides: TGTGCCAGCAGCCAAGAGGTCGGGGCTAGCGGGTTGGATACGCAGTATTTT. Its translation: CASSQEVGASGLDTQYF.

V usage is TRBV30 and J usage is TRBJ1-5; 7 bases fit TRBD1. The CDR3 runs to 15 residues. CDR1 is GTSNPN and CDR2 is SVGIG in the germline V gene (reference sequence). After removal of 5 bases from V and 3 bases from J, the junction contained 10 bases not matched to a gene. This CDR3 reads CAWSRDRPFNQPQHF. CDR3 sequence (DNA): TGTGCCTGGTCTAGGGACAGACCCTTCAATCAGCCCCAGCATTTT.

The CDR3 bases are TGTGCCAGCAGCACGACCGGGACAGACTCCGGCTATGGCTACACCTTC. This sequence encodes CASSTTGTDSGYGYTF. The genes are TRBV7-9 and TRBJ1-2; the match to TRBD1 covers 7 bases. The germline V gene has CDR1 SEHNR and CDR2 FQNEAQ (reference sequence). The CDR3 runs 16 residues. The V and J ends lost 5 bases and 4 bases, in that order; junction bases with no gene match: 13.

The chain recombines TRBV6-5 with TRBJ1-1, with TRBD1 identical over 7 bases. J was trimmed by 4 bases and V by 4 bases; bases with no gene match: 6. Germline V gene sequence: CDR1 MNHEY, CDR2 SVGAGI. This CDR3 is built from 14 residues. CDR3 in amino acids: CASSLYRGPTEAFF. The CDR3 coding sequence is TGTGCCAGCAGTTTATACAGGGGTCCCACTGAAGCTTTCTTT.